The 28 T cell receptor beta chains given below trace back to one sample, sequenced in a study of CD8 T cells in ankylosing spondylitis. Study outcomes and limitations: Among TCR beta sequences, a motif of several highly homologous variants appeared characteristic of ankylosing spondylitis blood.

Antigen specificity for these receptors is unknown. TCRdb ran MiXCR on the 5' RACE reads and lists one entry per CDR3 protein. The data contain a few hundred thousand distinct CDR3 sequences, about a fifth of them singletons. The sequenced material came from blood, either unsorted or a sorted T cell fraction (not recorded which). Every receptor here comes from a male donor with ankylosing spondylitis.

The chain recombines TRBV27 with TRBJ1-1; D remains unclear. Germline V lookup: CDR1 MNHEY, CDR2 SMNVEV (reference sequence). The CDR3 sequence is 13 residues long. Trimming took off 8 bases at V and 3 bases at J, with 13 bases between the two ends. The CDR3 protein is CASQAGVDTEAFF. As DNA, the CDR3 is TGTGCCAGCCAAGCTGGAGTGGACACTGAAGCTTTCTTT.

This clonotype was seen a handful of times. The chain joins TRBV30 to TRBJ2-5; 10 bases agree with TRBD2. The CDR3 loop spans 12 amino acids. Trimming cost V 2 bases and J 11 bases; bases outside gene matches: 5. Looked up from germline, CDR1 is GTSNPN and CDR2 is SVGIG (reference sequence). CDR3 bases: TGTGCCTGGAGTCCGGGACTAGCGAGACAGTACTTC. Its protein is CAWSPGLARQYF.

This clonotype appeared a few times. J is TRBJ2-3 and V is TRBV20-1; D uncertain. CDR1 and CDR2 (germline): DFQATT, SNEGSKA (reference sequence). This CDR3 region has 13 residues. Deletions cut 4 bases from V and 2 bases from J, with 10 bases between. The DNA for the CDR3 is TGCAGTGCTATCAGCGACTCCACAGATACGCAGTATTTT. Amino acids: CSAISDSTDTQYF.

The chain recombines TRBV3-1 with TRBJ2-2; no definite D call. Germline values: CDR1 LGHDT, CDR2 YNNKEL (reference sequence). The CDR3 totals 15 residues. V lost 2 bases to trimming and J lost 3 bases, with 10 bases between them. CDR3 DNA: TGTGCCAGCAGCCAATCGGTTAGCTACACCGGGGAGCTGTTTTTT. This codes for CASSQSVSYTGELFF. The full variable domain, its missing parts supplied by reference TRBV3-1 and TRBJ2-2, is DTAVSQTPKYLVTQMGNDKSIKCEQNLGHDTMYWYKQDSKKFLKIMFSYNNKELIINETVPNRFSPKSPDKAHLNLHINSLELGDSAVYFCASSQSVSYTGELFFGEGSRLTVL.

This clonotype appeared a single time. The chain is built from TRBV20-1 and TRBJ2-1; perhaps D is TRBD1 or TRBD2 (6 bases each). The CDR3 is made up of 15 amino acids. CDR1 is DFQATT and CDR2 is SNEGSKA in the germline V gene (reference sequence). V was clipped by 0 bases and J by 8 bases, with 17 bases between them. Written as DNA, the CDR3 is TGCAGTGCTAGAGATCCACAGGGAGGAGTGTATGAGCAGTTCTTC. Translated, it gives CSARDPQGGVYEQFF.

V and J are TRBV2 and TRBJ2-6; D uncertain. Germline V gene sequence: CDR1 SNHLY, CDR2 FYNNEI. The CDR3 spans 13 residues. Trimming removed 7 bases from V and 5 bases from J, with 9 bases in between. CDR3 sequence (DNA): TGTGCCAGCATCTCTTCCAGGGCCAACGTCCTGACTTTC. It translates to CASISSRANVLTF.

This clonotype has just one count. The J gene is TRBJ1-2, the V gene TRBV28; no definite D call. This CDR3 region has 12 residues. The germline V gene encodes CDR1 MDHEN and CDR2 SYDVKM. V lost 5 bases, J lost 4 bases, and 8 bases lay in between. CDR3 residues: CASSLPAYGYTF. CDR3 DNA: TGTGCCAGCAGTCTCCCCGCCTATGGCTACACCTTC.

The rearrangement uses TRBV6-1 and TRBJ2-3; 8 nucleotides agree with TRBD2. Germline values: CDR1 MNHNS, CDR2 SASEGT. This CDR3 has 15 amino acids. V gave up 6 bases and J gave up 2 bases; unmatched junction bases: 7. As DNA, the CDR3 is TGTGCCAGCAGATTTAATAGCGGGAACACAGATACGCAGTATTTT. It translates to CASRFNSGNTDTQYF.

A few counts support this clonotype. This chain links TRBV9 with TRBJ1-1; 8 bases fit TRBD1. Germline V lookup: CDR1 SGDLS, CDR2 YYNGEE. The V and J ends lost 0 bases and 5 bases, in that order; junction bases with no gene match: 6. This CDR3 region has 15 residues. CDR3 coding DNA: TGTGCCAGCAGCGTAGGTATCAGGGGGCGAACTGAAGCTTTCTTT. This sequence encodes CASSVGIRGRTEAFF.

As to this clonotype: A much larger clone sits a single nucleotide away, making a read error possible. J is TRBJ2-3 and V is TRBV12-3 or TRBV12-4, with 7 bases fitting TRBD2. The CDR3 totals 19 residues. CDR3 nucleotide sequence: TGTGCCATCAGTTTAGCGCAGACGGGAGGCACTTCTAGCACAGATACGCAGTATTTT. Translation gives CAISLAQTGGTSSTDTQYF.

The chain recombines TRBV3-1 with TRBJ1-1; no firm D call. CDR1 and CDR2 (germline): LGHDT, YNNKEL (reference sequence). This CDR3 has 13 residues. The V end was cut by 1 base, the J end by 0 bases, with 3 bases between. The CDR3 DNA sequence: TGTGCCAGCAGCCAAGTAATGAACACTGAAGCTTTCTTT. This translates into CASSQVMNTEAFF.

The chain combines TRBV3-1 with TRBJ2-5; a possible D gene is TRBD1 (5 bases). This CDR3 is built from 13 residues. CDR1 LGHDT and CDR2 YNNKEL come from the germline V gene (reference sequence). The V end was cut by 0 bases, the J end by 8 bases, with 10 bases between. CDR3: CASSQEMQGTQYF. DNA for the CDR3: TGTGCCAGCAGCCAAGAGATGCAGGGAACCCAGTACTTC.

V and J are TRBV7-9 and TRBJ2-1; 8 bases match TRBD2. Germline V lookup: CDR1 SEHNR, CDR2 FQNEAQ (reference sequence). The CDR3 runs to 16 residues. Trimming removed 0 bases from V and 8 bases from J; junction bases left unmatched: 9. The CDR3 bases are TGTGCCAGCAGCTTAGCAGCGGGAGTAACAACGGATGAGCAGTTCTTC. Its translation is CASSLAAGVTTDEQFF.

The J gene is TRBJ2-5, the V gene TRBV25-1; 7 bases agree with TRBD1. After removal of 5 bases from V and 2 bases from J, the junction contained 5 bases not matched to a gene. This CDR3 spans 14 amino acids. Germline V gene lookup returns CDR1 MGHDK and CDR2 SYGVNS. The CDR3 DNA reads as TGTGCCAGCAGTCAGGACAGGCTACAAGAGACCCAGTACTTC. Its translation is CASSQDRLQETQYF.

The chain employs TRBV7-3 and TRBJ2-1; 7 bases are a match to TRBD1. Germline V lookup: CDR1 SGHTA, CDR2 FQGTGA. V was clipped by 6 bases and J by 5 bases; unmatched bases: 7. This CDR3 contains 14 residues. As DNA, the CDR3 is TGTGCCAGCAGACGTGACAGGGTCGACAATGAGCAGTTCTTC. This codes for CASRRDRVDNEQFF.

This clonotype was seen a few times. The rearrangement joins TRBV7-2 to TRBJ1-5; the D is unclear. Looked up from germline, CDR1 is SGHTA and CDR2 is FQGNSA. The CDR3 extends over 13 amino acids. With 3 bases removed from V and 2 bases from J, the gap between germline ends came to 5 bases. The CDR3, as DNA: TGTGCCAGCAGCTTGGCACGCAATCAGCCCCAGCATTTT. Translated, it gives CASSLARNQPQHF.

There are a few counts of this clonotype. The CDR3 is CAISEVGDRAQPQHF. CDR3 bases: TGTGCCATCAGTGAGGTAGGGGACAGGGCGCAGCCCCAGCATTTT. The J gene is TRBJ1-5, the V gene TRBV10-3; 9 nucleotides align to TRBD1. Germline V CDR1 and CDR2: ENHRY, SYGVKD. The V and J ends lost 2 bases and 7 bases, in that order; junction bases with no gene match: 6. The CDR3 has 15 amino acids.

This clonotype came up a few times. V and J are TRBV2 and TRBJ1-5; D is ambiguous. V shed 2 bases and J shed 6 bases, with 11 bases lying between them. The CDR3 runs to 14 residues. In germline, CDR1 is SNHLY, CDR2 FYNNEI. CDR3 bases: TGTGCCAGCAGTGAATGGGGAGTCCTTCAGCCCCAGCATTTT. Protein: CASSEWGVLQPQHF.

This clonotype was detected a few times. The chain links TRBV7-9 to TRBJ2-5, with TRBD1 matching over 7 bases. The germline V gene has CDR1 SEHNR and CDR2 FQNEAQ (reference sequence). J lost 6 bases, V lost 1 base, and 2 bases had no gene match. The CDR3 sequence is 13 residues long. CDR3 in DNA: TGTGCCAGCAGCTTAGAAGGGGGCCAGACCCAGTACTTC. Its protein product is CASSLEGGQTQYF.

The chain's CDR3 is CASSYRVPGANVLTF. For the CDR3, the DNA is TGTGCCAGCAGTTATAGGGTCCCAGGGGCCAACGTCCTGACTTTC. This chain uses TRBV6-5 with TRBJ2-6; D gene ambiguous. With 3 bases removed from V and 4 bases from J, the gap between germline ends came to 10 bases. The germline V gene encodes CDR1 MNHEY and CDR2 SVGAGI. The length of the CDR3 is 15 residues.

This clonotype was picked up a small number of times. The chain couples TRBV29-1 to TRBJ2-3; D uncertain. Germline V gene data show CDR1 as SQVTM and CDR2 as ANQGSEA. V dropped 1 base and J dropped 2 bases, with 7 bases sitting between them. The CDR3 extends over 13 amino acids. The DNA for the CDR3 is TGCAGCGTTGAAGGGTCCATCACAGATACGCAGTATTTT. This gives the protein CSVEGSITDTQYF.

This clonotype turned up a few times. The chain links TRBV7-2 to TRBJ2-1, with 8 bases lining up with TRBD2. The length of the CDR3 is 16 residues. Germline V lookup: CDR1 SGHTA, CDR2 FQGNSA. J was trimmed by 5 bases and V by 3 bases; bases with no gene match: 9. CDR3: CASSFTGGRTHNEQFF. The CDR3 DNA reads TGTGCCAGCAGCTTTACAGGCGGGAGGACTCACAATGAGCAGTTCTTC.

The chain couples TRBV2 to TRBJ2-2; 11 nucleotides line up with TRBD1. CDR1 and CDR2 (germline): SNHLY, FYNNEI. The junction had 7 bases not matched to a gene; V was cut back by 4 bases and J by 3 bases. This CDR3 region has 17 residues. The CDR3 region is CASSGDRGTFYTGELFF. In DNA form, the CDR3 reads TGTGCCAGCAGTGGGGACAGGGGGACTTTTTACACCGGGGAGCTGTTTTTT.

The CDR3 loop reads CASSLGVGRGLFF. As DNA, the CDR3 is TGTGCCAGCAGCTTAGGAGTGGGGCGCGGACTGTTCTTC. The chain employs TRBV11-2 and TRBJ2-1; D is possibly TRBD1 or TRBD2 (5 bases each). The CDR3 has 13 residues. V lost 1 base and J 15 bases, leaving 16 bases between the germline ends. Looked up from germline, CDR1 is SGHAT and CDR2 is FQNNGV.

This clonotype appeared a few times. This chain links TRBV5-1 with TRBJ2-6, with D uncertain. CDR3 length equals 15 residues. The germline V gene encodes CDR1 SGHRS and CDR2 YFSETQ. The germline V and J ends were trimmed by 2 bases and 0 bases, with 6 bases remaining between them. The CDR3 DNA follows: TGCGCCAGCAGCTTAAGGTTCTCTGGGGCCAACGTCCTGACTTTC. Amino acid sequence: CASSLRFSGANVLTF.

The rearrangement joins TRBV2 to TRBJ2-1; TRBD2 matches at 14 bases. The V gene's germline CDR1 is SNHLY and CDR2 FYNNEI. The V gene end was trimmed by 6 bases and the J gene end by 9 bases; junction bases not matched to a gene: 4. The CDR3 length is 14 residues. The CDR3 loop is CASRTSGRASEQFF. The CDR3 DNA sequence: TGTGCCAGCAGGACTAGCGGGAGGGCCTCTGAGCAGTTCTTC.

The chain couples TRBV20-1 to TRBJ2-3; 10 bases agree with TRBD1. CDR1 is DFQATT, CDR2 SNEGSKA, per germline (reference sequence). The CDR3 has 17 residues. Germline trimming cut 3 bases from V and 2 bases from J; bases unmatched to any gene: 11. CDR3 nucleotides: TGCAGTGCTAGGGTGGGCCCGGGACAGGGGACCACAGATACGCAGTATTTT. Protein sequence: CSARVGPGQGTTDTQYF.

Only a few counts were recorded for this clonotype. This chain uses TRBV18 with TRBJ1-5, with D hard to call. The length of the CDR3 is 13 residues. Germline lookup yields CDR1 KGHSH and CDR2 LQKENI. Trimming removed 4 bases from V and 5 bases from J, with 9 bases in between. In DNA, the CDR3 is TGTGCCAGCTCACAAGAAGAAGATCAGCCCCAGCATTTT. Translating it yields CASSQEEDQPQHF.